This paragraph reports one TCR beta chain. This entry comes from a study of blood T cell repertoires in COVID-19. Study-level information: Sites in the United States, Italy and Spain provided acute and convalescent COVID-19 samples. The analysed material was cDNA or gDNA that came from T cells, B-cell-depleted T cells, or PBMCs.

Per the authors' pipeline: Researchers report that nucleated cell counts were estimated from reference gene primer amplification. Measured with immunoSEQ multiplex PCR; TCRdb has only the in-frame clones, and not every one. The V and J calls and clone size were taken over from that table, and D and trimming were inferred from the DNA. The table lists approximately 240,000 clones, 84% of them singletons. The germline gives CDR1 LGHNT, CDR2 FRNRAP. The CDR3 is 14 residues long. The V and J ends lost 7 bases and 1 base respectively, with 10 bases between them. The sequence derives from a woman in her twenties or thirties who had recovered from COVID-19. The J gene is TRBJ1-4, the V gene TRBV12-5; no firm D call. Sequenced sample: peripheral blood. The CDR3 DNA is TGTGCTAGTGCCTTAGGAGGAACTAATGAAAAACTGTTTTTT. Translating it yields CASALGGTNEKLFF.